The present TCR beta chain was sequenced within a study of blood T cell repertoires in COVID-19. The protocol was immunoSEQ multiplex PCR, while the TCRdb copy is restricted to in-frame clones and leaves out a portion. The sample consists of about 140,000 clones, about 86% of them appearing once. J gave up 4 bases and V 6 bases, and 12 bases lay outside the gene matches. The CDR3 spans 16 residues. Germline V CDR1 and CDR2: MDHEN, SYDVKM. The rearrangement links TRBV28 to TRBJ1-5, with 7 bases matching TRBD1. This clonotype originated in a human donor in a cohort sampled during active COVID-19. Sequenced sample: peripheral blood. The CDR3 protein is CASRKGGVFSNQPQHF. CDR3 in DNA: TGTGCCAGCAGAAAAGGGGGCGTATTTAGTAATCAGCCCCAGCATTTT.